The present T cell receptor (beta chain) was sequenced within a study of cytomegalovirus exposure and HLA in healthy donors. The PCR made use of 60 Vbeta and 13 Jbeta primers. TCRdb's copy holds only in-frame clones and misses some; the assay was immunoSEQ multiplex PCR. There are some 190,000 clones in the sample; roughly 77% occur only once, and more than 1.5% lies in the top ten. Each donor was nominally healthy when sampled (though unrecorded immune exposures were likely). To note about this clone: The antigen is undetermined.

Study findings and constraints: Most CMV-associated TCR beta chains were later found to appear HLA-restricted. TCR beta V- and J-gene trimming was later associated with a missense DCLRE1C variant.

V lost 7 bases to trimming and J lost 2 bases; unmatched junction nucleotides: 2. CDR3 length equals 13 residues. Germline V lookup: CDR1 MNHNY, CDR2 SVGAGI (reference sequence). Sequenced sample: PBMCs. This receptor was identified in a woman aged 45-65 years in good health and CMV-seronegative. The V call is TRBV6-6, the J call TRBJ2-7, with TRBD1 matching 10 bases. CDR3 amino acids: CASTGTGAYEQYF. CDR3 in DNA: TGTGCCAGCACAGGGACAGGGGCCTACGAGCAGTACTTC.